This T cell receptor (beta chain) was captured in a study of blood T cell repertoires in COVID-19. In the study overall: The samples span acute and convalescent COVID-19 from the United States, Italy and Spain.

TCRdb's copy holds only in-frame clones and misses some; the assay was immunoSEQ multiplex PCR. Among 200,000 to 250,000 clones listed, more than 80% were seen once. Input material: PBMCs or T cells enriched from blood (not recorded which). This clonotype originated in a woman younger than 35 in a cohort exposed to, infected with or recovered from COVID-19 (not recorded which).

DNA for the CDR3: TGTGCCAGCAGTGGCTACGGGACAGAACACTACGAGCAGTACTTC. It is translated as CASSGYGTEHYEQYF. V and J are TRBV2 and TRBJ2-7; 7 bases are shared with TRBD1. CDR3 length: 15 residues. J was trimmed by 3 bases and V by 4 bases; bases with no gene match: 9. CDR1 is SNHLY and CDR2 is FYNNEI in the germline V gene.